These 31 T cell receptor beta chains were sequenced from one sample in a study of blood T cell repertoires in COVID-19. TCRdb keeps only in-frame clones here, not all; method: immunoSEQ multiplex PCR. The profile shows roughly 360,000 clones, over 75% of them singletons. Sequencing used PBMCs or T cells enriched from blood (not recorded which). Every receptor here comes from a man aged 25 to 40 who had recovered from COVID-19.

The V and J genes are TRBV9 and TRBJ1-1, with TRBD1 identical over 7 bases. Looked up from germline, CDR1 is SGDLS and CDR2 is YYNGEE. CDR3 size: 14 residues. V was pared by 0 bases and J by 4 bases, with 3 bases of the junction left unmatched. The CDR3 reads CASSVAGGFTEAFF. CDR3 bases: TGTGCCAGCAGCGTAGCAGGGGGTTTCACTGAAGCTTTCTTT.

This sequence joins TRBV7-2 and TRBJ1-4; tentatively, D is TRBD1 (5 bases). Per germline, CDR1 SGHTA and CDR2 FQGNSA. This CDR3 spans 15 amino acids. V lost 3 bases, J lost 5 bases, and 13 bases lay in between. The CDR3 protein is CASSFSPGNNEKLFF. In DNA form, the CDR3 reads TGTGCCAGCAGCTTCTCGCCAGGGAACAATGAAAAACTGTTTTTT. Together with reference TRBV7-2 and TRBJ1-4, the CDR3 gives the full variable domain: GAGVSQSPSNKVTEKGKDVELRCDPISGHTALYWYRQSLGQGLEFLIYFQGNSAPDKSGLPSDRFSAERTGGSVSTLTIQRTQQEDSAVYLCASSFSPGNNEKLFFGSGTQLSVL.

In its sample, this clone was seen a few times. The chain recombines TRBV5-4 with TRBJ2-7, with 13 bases fitting TRBD2. The J segment lost 7 bases and the V segment lost 3 bases, leaving 4 bases of the junction unmatched. The germline V gene has CDR1 SGHNT and CDR2 YYREEE (reference sequence). The CDR3 has 14 amino acids. The CDR3 region is CASSSPGLAGEQYF. The CDR3 DNA reads TGTGCCAGCAGCTCTCCGGGACTAGCGGGGGAGCAGTACTTC.

J is TRBJ2-6 and V is TRBV18, with a weak D call TRBD1 (6 bases). The germline V and J ends were trimmed by 2 bases and 4 bases, with 15 bases remaining between them. The CDR3 has 17 amino acids. The V gene's germline CDR1 is KGHSH and CDR2 LQKENI. The CDR3 sequence: CASSPEATGLGANVLTF. CDR3 bases: TGTGCCAGCTCACCAGAGGCGACAGGTCTGGGGGCCAACGTCCTGACTTTC.

This chain uses TRBV19 with TRBJ1-6; 7 bases align to TRBD1. Per germline, CDR1 LNHDA and CDR2 SQIVND (reference sequence). V trimming: 3 bases; J trimming: 7 bases; junction bases outside the gene matches: 3. CDR3 size: 14 residues. For the CDR3, the DNA is TGTGCCAGTAGTATGCGGGACAGAAATTCACCCCTCCACTTT. Residues: CASSMRDRNSPLHF.

On this clone: Other DNA sequences within the sample encode an identical CDR3. J is TRBJ1-1 and V is TRBV9; 7 bases map to TRBD1. Losses at the gene ends were 0 bases for V and 1 base for J; bases not matched to a gene: 3. This CDR3 region has 15 residues. Germline CDR1 is SGDLS and CDR2 is YYNGEE. Here the CDR3 reads CASSVGGQSNTEAFF. DNA of the CDR3: TGTGCCAGCAGCGTAGGGGGACAGTCGAACACTGAAGCTTTCTTT.

CDR3 DNA: TGTGCCAGCAGGTTGACAGGGGGTACTGAAAAACTGTTTTTT. Translation: CASRLTGGTEKLFF. V usage is TRBV14 and J usage is TRBJ1-4, with TRBD1 identical over 9 bases. V lost 6 bases to trimming and J lost 7 bases; unmatched junction nucleotides: 6. Germline values: CDR1 SGHDN, CDR2 FVKESK. The CDR3 runs 14 residues.

The chain employs TRBV5-4 and TRBJ2-2; possible D gene TRBD2, 5 bases. Germline-derived CDR1 and CDR2 are SGHNT and YYREEE (reference sequence). The CDR3 sequence is 14 residues long. V lost 3 bases, J lost 0 bases, and 6 bases lay in between. CDR3 in amino acids: CASSYGANTGELFF. The CDR3, as DNA: TGTGCCAGCAGCTACGGGGCGAACACCGGGGAGCTGTTTTTT.

The rearrangement links TRBV5-1 to TRBJ1-1; 7 bases align to TRBD1. CDR1 and CDR2 from the germline V gene are SGHRS and YFSETQ. Trimming removed 4 bases from V and 8 bases from J; junction bases left unmatched: 11. The CDR3 consists of 14 residues. CDR3 DNA sequence: TGCGCCAGCAGCACCGGATCCACAGGGGAAGAAGCTTTCTTT. It is translated as CASSTGSTGEEAFF.

This chain uses TRBV7-8 with TRBJ1-3; 7 bases align to TRBD1. CDR1 SGHVS and CDR2 FQNEAQ come from the germline V gene. Trimming cost V 5 bases and J 0 bases; bases outside gene matches: 10. This CDR3 is built from 17 residues. In DNA form, the CDR3 reads TGTGCCAGCAGCGGAGGGGGACAGATGCTCTCTGGAAACACCATATATTTT. Its protein product is CASSGGGQMLSGNTIYF.

This chain links TRBV2 with TRBJ1-2; 7 bases match TRBD1. The ends lost 4 bases at V and 0 bases at J; junction bases unmatched: 5. This CDR3 is 15 amino acids long. CDR1 is SNHLY and CDR2 is FYNNEI in the germline V gene. For the CDR3, the DNA is TGTGCCAGCAGTGCCGGACAGGAAGCTAACTATGGCTACACCTTC. This translates into CASSAGQEANYGYTF.

The table lists this clone with a few counts. The J gene is TRBJ1-5, the V gene TRBV6-1, with 7 bases aligning to TRBD1. The CDR3 totals 18 residues. Trimming cost V 1 base and J 3 bases; bases outside gene matches: 12. Germline V lookup: CDR1 MNHNS, CDR2 SASEGT. The CDR3 spells CASSEEGGQVKLNQPQHF. CDR3 DNA sequence: TGTGCCAGCAGTGAAGAAGGTGGACAGGTCAAACTCAATCAGCCCCAGCATTTT.

The genes are TRBV7-2 and TRBJ2-5; D is unclear. This CDR3 has 15 residues. Germline V gene data show CDR1 as SGHTA and CDR2 as FQGNSA. Between the trimmed V and J ends, which lost 0 bases and 5 bases, there was a span of 13 bases. The CDR3 DNA sequence: TGTGCCAGCAGCTTAGCCTGGAGTCCTCGGGAGACCCAGTACTTC. Protein: CASSLAWSPRETQYF.

This clone was detected once. The J gene is TRBJ1-5, the V gene TRBV15, with D unclear. CDR1 LNHNV and CDR2 YYDKDF come from the germline V gene (reference sequence). V lost 1 base and J lost 0, with 7 bases in between. The CDR3 has 15 amino acids. CDR3 sequence reads: CATSRGSGSNQPQHF. CDR3 coding DNA: TGTGCCACCAGCAGAGGATCCGGTAGCAATCAGCCCCAGCATTTT.

The gene calls are TRBV6-6 and TRBJ1-1; maybe TRBD1 (6 bases). With 5 bases removed from V and 4 bases from J, the gap between germline ends came to 11 bases. The germline V gene has CDR1 MNHNY and CDR2 SVGAGI (reference sequence). This CDR3 is built from 13 residues. In DNA, the CDR3 is TGTGCCAGCAGTGTCGTGGGGGCCACTGAAGCTTTCTTT. Its translation is CASSVVGATEAFF.

The rearrangement links TRBV5-1 to TRBJ1-5, with 7 nucleotides matching TRBD1. Per the germline V gene, CDR1 is SGHRS and CDR2 is YFSETQ. V shed 7 bases and J 6 bases; nucleotides not matched to a gene: 10. The CDR3 length is 14 residues. The CDR3 spells CASAKEGASQPQHF. The CDR3 region has the DNA TGCGCCAGCGCAAAGGAGGGGGCTAGTCAGCCCCAGCATTTT. The entire variable domain, with the rest obtained from reference TRBV5-1 and TRBJ1-5, is as follows: KAGVTQTPRYLIKTRGQQVTLSCSPISGHRSVSWYQQTPGQGLQFLFEYFSETQRNKGNFPGRFSGRQFSNSRSEMNVSTLELGDSALYLCASAKEGASQPQHFGDGTRLSIL.

The chain is built from TRBV3-1 (or the pseudogene TRBV3-2) and TRBJ1-2; perhaps TRBD1 as D (5 bases). V lost 3 bases and J 3 bases, leaving 23 bases between the germline ends. The CDR3 is 18 residues long. Germline V gives CDR1 LGHDT, CDR2 YNNKEL (reference sequence). CDR3 in DNA: TGTGCCAGCAGCCACGCTAAGGGGAGGCAAGGTTGGGACTATGGCTACACCTTC. Its translation: CASSHAKGRQGWDYGYTF.

This chain joins TRBV10-3 and TRBJ1-1; D is possibly TRBD1 (5 bases). V lost 9 bases and J lost 10, with 21 bases in between. The germline V gene has CDR1 ENHRY and CDR2 SYGVKD. This CDR3 contains 13 residues. The CDR3 DNA reads TGTGCCATAACAGCTCTGGGGGGTGGTGGAGCTTTCTTT. It specifies CAITALGGGGAFF.

V usage is TRBV7-8 and J usage is TRBJ1-1; D is undetermined. The CDR3 has 17 residues. The germline CDR1 and CDR2 sequences are SGHVS and FQNEAQ. Deletions cut 5 bases from V and 0 bases from J, with 19 bases between. The CDR3 DNA reads TGTGCCAGCAGCGCGGGGAGTAAGCATCGATTGAACACTGAAGCTTTCTTT. This gives the protein CASSAGSKHRLNTEAFF.

The chain uses TRBV30 and TRBJ1-3; maybe TRBD1 (5 bases). Trimming left V 2 bases short and J 5 bases short, with 10 bases between. Germline V lookup: CDR1 GTSNPN, CDR2 SVGIG (reference sequence). This CDR3 is built from 13 residues. Written as DNA, the CDR3 is TGTGCCTGGAGTAGGGGTGAAAGAAACACCATATATTTT. Residues: CAWSRGERNTIYF.

This rearrangement joins TRBV7-3 to TRBJ2-3; TRBD2 agrees at 8 bases. Germline lookup yields CDR1 SGHTA and CDR2 FQGTGA. This CDR3 has 15 amino acids. Trimming removed 4 bases from V and 2 bases from J; junction bases left unmatched: 5. The CDR3 bases are TGTGCCAGCAGCTCCAAGCGGGGGCACACAGATACGCAGTATTTT. Its translation: CASSSKRGHTDTQYF.

This clone was observed once. The chain links TRBV6-6 to TRBJ2-7, with 8 bases matching TRBD1. The CDR3 spans 14 residues. J gave up 4 bases and V 8 bases, and 10 bases lay outside the gene matches. Looked up from germline, CDR1 is MNHNY and CDR2 is SVGAGI (reference sequence). CDR3 sequence: CASYAGRGRYEQYF. CDR3 DNA sequence: TGTGCCAGCTATGCCGGCAGGGGGCGGTACGAGCAGTACTTC.

In this sample, this clone turned up once. The V and J genes are TRBV5-1 and TRBJ2-7, with 11 bases fitting TRBD1. The CDR3 spans 17 residues. Germline CDR1 reads SGHRS; CDR2 reads YFSETQ. Trimming cost V 4 bases and J 4 bases; bases outside gene matches: 13. The CDR3 bases are TGCGCCAGCAGCCCCAAACCACCGGGACAGGGGGAATACGAGCAGTACTTC. Amino acid sequence: CASSPKPPGQGEYEQYF.

This clone appeared a single time. The chain uses TRBV4-1 and TRBJ1-2, with D possibly matching TRBD1 (5 bases). V was clipped by 1 base and J by 3 bases, with 12 bases between them. The CDR3 is made up of 15 amino acids. Germline CDR1 reads MGHRA; CDR2 reads YSYEKL. CDR3 bases: TGCGCCAGCAGCCAAGGAACCCCCAGGGACTATGGCTACACCTTC. Translating it yields CASSQGTPRDYGYTF.

The CDR3 DNA sequence: TGTGCCAGCTCACCTATATCAGGGGCCTCCTACGAGCAGTACTTC. This sequence encodes CASSPISGASYEQYF. The J gene is TRBJ2-7, the V gene TRBV18; perhaps TRBD1 as D (6 bases). Germline assignment: CDR1 KGHSH and CDR2 LQKENI. The CDR3 length is 15 residues. Trimming left V 3 bases short and J 0 bases short, with 12 bases between.

The rearrangement links TRBV18 to TRBJ1-5; tentatively, D is TRBD1 (5 bases). Trimming stripped 2 bases from V and 6 bases from J, with 14 bases between. This CDR3 is built from 15 residues. Looked up from germline, CDR1 is KGHSH and CDR2 is LQKENI. The CDR3 is CASSPNKGFGQPQHF. Written as DNA, the CDR3 is TGTGCCAGCTCACCAAATAAGGGGTTTGGTCAGCCCCAGCATTTT. Full variable domain (rest looked up from reference TRBV18 and TRBJ1-5): NAGVMQNPRHLVRRRGQEARLRCSPMKGHSHVYWYRQLPEEGLKFMVYLQKENIIDESGMPKERFSAEFPKEGPSILRIQQVVRGDSAAYFCASSPNKGFGQPQHFGDGTRLSIL.

J is TRBJ1-2 and V is TRBV5-4; D gene unclear. CDR1 is SGHNT and CDR2 is YYREEE in the germline V gene (reference sequence). V lost 7 bases to trimming and J lost 2 bases, with 9 bases between them. The CDR3 loop spans 12 amino acids. CDR3 bases: TGTGCCAGCGGGGAGTGGAACTATGGCTACACCTTC. Its protein is CASGEWNYGYTF.

The chain is built from TRBV19 and TRBJ1-1, with TRBD1 as a possible D gene (5 bases). The CDR3 has 15 residues. Germline loops: CDR1 LNHDA, CDR2 SQIVND (reference sequence). Trimming took 5 bases from V and 8 from J, leaving 21 bases between them. This CDR3 is CASSPPGGRVAEAFF. The CDR3 DNA sequence: TGTGCCAGTAGTCCCCCCGGGGGTCGCGTCGCCGAAGCTTTCTTT.

As regards this clone: A read error may produce the germline difference seen at one junction end. V gene TRBV7-7 combines with J gene TRBJ2-2, with D possibly matching TRBD2 (6 bases). Germline assignment: CDR1 SSHAT and CDR2 FNYEAQ (reference sequence). There are 15 residues in the CDR3. CDR3 nucleotide sequence: TGTGCTAGCAGCAAGGACTACCAGAACACCGGGGAGCTGTTTTTT. Residues: CASSKDYQNTGELFF. Based on the CDR3 plus reference TRBV7-7 and TRBJ2-2, the full variable domain is GAGVSQSPRYKVTKRGQDVTLRCDPISSHATLYWYQQALGQGPEFLTYFNYEAQPDKSGLPSDRFSAERPEGSISTLTIQRTEQRDSAMYRCASSKDYQNTGELFFGEGSRLTVL.

This clone was recorded a few times. This chain uses TRBV5-4 with TRBJ1-2; 10 nucleotides line up with TRBD1. The CDR3 spans 14 residues. V shed 5 bases and J 3 bases; nucleotides not matched to a gene: 4. CDR1 SGHNT and CDR2 YYREEE come from the germline V gene (reference sequence). The CDR3 loop reads CASSTTGGDYGYTF. The CDR3 DNA follows: TGTGCCAGCAGTACGACAGGGGGCGACTATGGCTACACCTTC.

This clone has only a few counts. The gene calls are TRBV4-1 and TRBJ1-2; D is uncertain. The germline CDR1 and CDR2 sequences are MGHRA and YSYEKL. CDR3 size: 14 residues. With 1 base removed from V and 2 bases from J, the gap between germline ends came to 8 bases. The CDR3 region has the DNA TGCGCCAGCAGCCAAGCTCTGGAGAACTATGGCTACACCTTC. This encodes CASSQALENYGYTF.